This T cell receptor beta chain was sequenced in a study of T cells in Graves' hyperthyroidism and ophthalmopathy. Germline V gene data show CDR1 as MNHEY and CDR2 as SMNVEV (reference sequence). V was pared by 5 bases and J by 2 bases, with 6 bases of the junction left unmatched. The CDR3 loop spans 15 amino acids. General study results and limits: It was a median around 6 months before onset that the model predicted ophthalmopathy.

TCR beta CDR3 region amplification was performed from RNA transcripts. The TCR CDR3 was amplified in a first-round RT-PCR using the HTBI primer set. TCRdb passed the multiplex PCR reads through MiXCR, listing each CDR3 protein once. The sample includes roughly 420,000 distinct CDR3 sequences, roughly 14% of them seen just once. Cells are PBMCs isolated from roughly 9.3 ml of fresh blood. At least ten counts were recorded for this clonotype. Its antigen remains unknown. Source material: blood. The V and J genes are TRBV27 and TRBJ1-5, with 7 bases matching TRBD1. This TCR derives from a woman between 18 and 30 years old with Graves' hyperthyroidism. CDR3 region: CASSPQGVGNQPQHF. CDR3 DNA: TGTGCCAGCAGTCCCCAGGGGGTGGGCAATCAGCCCCAGCATTTT.